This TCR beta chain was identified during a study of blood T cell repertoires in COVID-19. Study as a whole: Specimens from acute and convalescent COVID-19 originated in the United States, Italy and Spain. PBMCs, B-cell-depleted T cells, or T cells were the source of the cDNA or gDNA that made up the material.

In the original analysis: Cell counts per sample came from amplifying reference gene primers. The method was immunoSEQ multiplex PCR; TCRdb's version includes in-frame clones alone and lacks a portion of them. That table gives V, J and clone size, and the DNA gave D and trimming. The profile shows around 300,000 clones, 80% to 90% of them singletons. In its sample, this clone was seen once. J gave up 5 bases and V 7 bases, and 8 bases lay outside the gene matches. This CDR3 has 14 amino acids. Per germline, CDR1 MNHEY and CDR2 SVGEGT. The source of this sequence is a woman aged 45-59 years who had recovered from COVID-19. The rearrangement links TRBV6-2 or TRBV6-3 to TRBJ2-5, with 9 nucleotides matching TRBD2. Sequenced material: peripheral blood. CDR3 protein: CASTPREGLETQYF. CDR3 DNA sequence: TGTGCCAGCACCCCGCGGGAGGGCCTCGAGACCCAGTACTTC.